One T cell receptor (beta chain) is described in this entry. This clonotype was counted ten times or more. Its recognized antigen is unknown. Base qualities are not recorded, but no much larger clone differs from it by a single base. The CDR3 spans 16 residues, from the cysteine through the phenylalanine. The CDR3 DNA has 48 bases and is translated from base 1. Germline trimming amounts to 1 base on V and 6 bases on J, with 9 as the count of junction bases outside the gene matches. As encoded in the germline V gene (reference sequence), CDR1 is SGHKS while CDR2 is YYEKEE. The library was obtained by 5' RACE. TCRdb names Illumina HiSeq 2500 as the instrument used. A second PCR of roughly 6 to 11 cycles was run with a J-beta primer mix and a sample-barcoded 5' primer. Each TCR beta cDNA molecule received a unique molecular identifier from a template-switch 5' adaptor carrying 12 random nucleotides. At least 2.5 million CDR3-containing paired-end reads were obtained from each sample. First-strand cDNA was synthesized from all RNA with the Mint cDNA synthesis kit, primed by a TRBC-specific oligonucleotide. Following uracil-DNA glycosylase treatment, all cDNA underwent a first 18-cycle PCR with the universal primers M1SS and BC2_uni_R. Concerning the study's data processing: Each sample was normalized by randomly selecting 1 million high-quality reads, each carrying a distinct molecular identifier. Instead of being binned into consensus sequences, reads that shared molecular identifiers were thrown out. MiTCR, set to a Q25 quality threshold and the strictest error-elimination algorithm, was used for CDR3 identification, clonotype clustering and error correction. Lower-bound total TCR beta diversity was estimated with a nonparametric unseen species model using Euler transformation. TCRdb passed the public sequencing reads through fastp at Q25 and MiXCR, retaining productive beta sequences. Every distinct CDR3 protein forms one entry, paired with its most common genes and DNA. The V and J calls were determined by TCRdb, not by the authors. The sample table holds 550,000 to 750,000 distinct CDR3 sequences, of which approximately 21% were seen once. The ten largest clonotypes hold about 3.6% of the sample.

Systemically healthy Caucasian individuals from Russia, around 38 in total and aged about 6 to 95 years, were included as donors. Each donor gave 9.5 to 10 milliliters of peripheral blood, drawn into EDTA-treated Vacutainer tubes. PBMCs were isolated by Ficoll-Paque density-gradient centrifugation, with at least 6 million obtained per sample. Total RNA, at least 5 micrograms per sample, was extracted from PBMCs with Trizol reagent. For every donor, an aliquot of PBMCs went through flow cytometry to measure the percentages of naive CD45RAhigh/CD27high T cells. The data derive from a study of blood T cells in healthy people across ages (dated by TCRdb to between 2014 and 2016). In the study overall: Template switching captured roughly one uniquely barcoded TCR beta cDNA molecule per two T cells in model experiments. To track age-related changes in TCR beta repertoire diversity, the study relied on deep sequencing normalized with unique cDNA molecular identifiers. Four age groups were formed from the donors: young (average approximately 15 years), middle-aged (around 40), aged (62) and long-lived (roughly 81). To avoid experimental bias, donors of different ages were distributed randomly across sequencing lanes. Two additional independent replicas of 1 million unique cDNA reads from the same blood draw were analyzed for two donors (one aged 18 to 30 and one aged 80 or older). Here is what the overall study found, with its caveats: Total diversity estimates from one million sequenced T cells were considered lower bounds and underestimates. Observed TCR beta diversity per million T cells fell roughly linearly with age, and a significant reduction was already apparent by age around 44. Because profiling used bulk unsorted PBMCs, naive and antigen-experienced compartments could not be compared conclusively. Compared with the aged group, more naive CD4+ T cells, fewer expanded clones and increased TCR diversity were shown by the long-lived group, suggesting age selection. The percentage of naive T cells measured by flow cytometry correlated strongly with observed TCR beta diversity. Because the CMV infection status of the donors was unknown, age-related changes in expanded clonotypes may potentially have been confounded.

The sequencing sample was made of blood. The TCR comes from a man between 70 and 80 years old in good health. In this chain, TRBV5-5 is recombined with TRBJ2-2; TRBD1 agrees with 7 junctional bases. The nucleotide sequence reads TGTGCCAGCAGCTTGCAGCGACAGGGCCGTGCCGGGGAGCTGTTTTTT. Its protein product is CASSLQRQGRAGELFF.